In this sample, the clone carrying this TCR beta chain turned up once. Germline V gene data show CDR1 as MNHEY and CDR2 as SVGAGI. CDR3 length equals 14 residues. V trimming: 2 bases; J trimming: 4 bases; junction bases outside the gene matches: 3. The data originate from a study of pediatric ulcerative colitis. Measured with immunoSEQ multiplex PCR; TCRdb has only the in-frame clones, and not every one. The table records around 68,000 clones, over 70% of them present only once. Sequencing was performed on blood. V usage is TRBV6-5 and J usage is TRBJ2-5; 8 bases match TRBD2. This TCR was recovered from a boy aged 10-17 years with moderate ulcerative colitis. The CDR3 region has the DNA TGTGCCAGCAGTTACGGCGGGAGGAGAGAGACCCAGTACTTC. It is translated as CASSYGGRRETQYF.